This T cell receptor (beta chain) was sequenced for a study of cytomegalovirus exposure and HLA in healthy donors. Study observations and caveats: A subsequent analysis found that TCR clusters from the first cohort also tended to co-occur in the approximately 120 validation repertoires, with about 94% of cluster scores above 0.

As regards this clone: The antigen is undetermined.

Donors were drawn from the approximately 120-subject validation cohort, separate from the roughly 610-subject first cohort. The CDR3 has 16 residues. Germline CDR1 reads MNHEY; CDR2 reads SMNVEV (reference sequence). V was pared by 5 bases and J by 4 bases, with 18 bases between. Using immunoSEQ multiplex PCR, the repertoire was profiled, and TCRdb retains in-frame clones only, with some absent. Here the sample spans 60,000 to 65,000 clones, roughly 95% being singletons. This clonotype was sampled from a woman between 18 and 29 years old in good health and CMV-seronegative. V usage is TRBV27 and J usage is TRBJ1-5, with D possibly being TRBD1 (5 bases). The sample comprised PBMCs. CDR3 sequence reads: CASSKLQVSGNQPQHF. CDR3 nucleotide sequence: TGTGCCAGCAGTAAGCTACAGGTTTCCGGGAATCAGCCCCAGCATTTT.